Presented here are 2 T cell receptor beta chains from one specimen sequenced in a study of glioma-infiltrating T cells after dendritic cell vaccination (TCRdb year 2016). The library was produced with the immunoSEQ multiplex PCR assay. TCRdb provides this immuneACCESS table in a form limited to in-frame rearrangements. Some clones are lacking; in checked studies, under half of them reflect an unresolved V gene, and why the rest are absent is not known. The sample contains more than 95,000 clones, 80% to 90% of them found a single time. The ten largest make up about 12% of the sample. The sequenced sample was blood, obtained before dendritic cell vaccination. These receptors all stem from a human donor with glioblastoma.

The CDR3: CASSPGTSGEFTDTQYF. The CDR3 DNA follows: TGTGCCAGCTCACCTGGGACTAGCGGGGAGTTTACAGATACGCAGTATTTT. The V gene is TRBV18, the J gene TRBJ2-3; 13 bases line up with TRBD2. The CDR3 runs to 17 residues. The ends lost 3 bases at V and 3 bases at J; junction bases unmatched: 6. From germline, CDR1 is KGHSH and CDR2 LQKENI.

The chain couples TRBV18 to TRBJ1-1; a weak D match, TRBD1 (5 bases). V was clipped by 5 bases and J by 10 bases, with 17 bases between them. The germline gives CDR1 KGHSH, CDR2 LQKENI. The CDR3 extends over 13 amino acids. The CDR3 reads CASSIGTADGAFF. The CDR3 region has the DNA TGTGCCAGCTCAATCGGGACTGCCGATGGAGCTTTCTTT.